These 28 T cell receptor beta chains were all obtained from the same sample, sequenced in a study of a mutant IDH1 vaccine in newly diagnosed glioma. Their cognate antigens are unknown. Repertoires were generated with immunoSEQ multiplex PCR, while TCRdb's copy carries only in-frame clones and drops some. The sample consists of around 30,000 clones, around 58% of them appearing once. This sample's time point: week 5, during vaccination. All doses held 300 ug of mutant IDH1 20-mer peptide, with topical imiquimod. Sequencing was performed on PBMCs, taken from a glioma patient whose treatment included an IDH1 peptide vaccine. These receptors were taken from a woman younger than 30 with glioma.

This chain connects TRBV5-1 to TRBJ2-5, with D unresolved. This CDR3 is 12 amino acids long. Between the trimmed V and J ends, which lost 4 bases and 0 bases, there was a span of 4 bases. Per germline, CDR1 SGHRS and CDR2 YFSETQ. The CDR3 is CASSANQETQYF. Here the CDR3 DNA reads TGCGCCAGCAGCGCAAACCAAGAGACCCAGTACTTC.

This clone was counted between two and nine times. This chain joins TRBV27 and TRBJ2-1; D may be TRBD2 (6 bases). Trimming left V 0 bases short and J 4 bases short, with 19 bases between. CDR1 and CDR2 from the germline V gene are MNHEY and SMNVEV (reference sequence). The CDR3 runs to 18 residues. CDR3 nucleotide sequence: TGTGCCAGCAGTTTATCCCCCCTCCGGGGGAGCGGGTACAATGAGCAGTTCTTC. Protein sequence: CASSLSPLRGSGYNEQFF.

This clone was detected a few times. The chain is built from TRBV7-9 and TRBJ1-2, with D unresolved. CDR1 and CDR2 from the germline V gene are SEHNR and FQNEAQ (reference sequence). The CDR3 totals 13 residues. V was clipped by 1 base and J by 4 bases, with 7 bases between them. CDR3 DNA: TGTGCCAGCAGCTTAGGGACCATCTATGGCTACACCTTC. This translates into CASSLGTIYGYTF.

This clone was counted only a few times. The chain employs TRBV7-9 and TRBJ2-7; 11 nucleotides match TRBD2. V lost 5 bases and J lost 3; bases outside the gene matches: 3. CDR1 and CDR2 (germline): SEHNR, FQNEAQ (reference sequence). The CDR3 covers 14 residues. The CDR3 nucleotides read TGTGCCAGCAGCGGACTAGCGGGTGACTACGAGCAGTACTTC. Protein product: CASSGLAGDYEQYF. The full variable domain, completed using reference TRBV7-9 and TRBJ2-7, is DTGVSQNPRHKITKRGQNVTFRCDPISEHNRLYWYRQTLGQGPEFLTYFQNEAQLEKSRLLSDRFSAERPKGSFSTLEIQRTEQGDSAMYLCASSGLAGDYEQYFGPGTRLTVT.

This clone was picked up a small number of times. In nucleotides, the CDR3 is TGTGCCAGCAGCCCCGGGCCCAACTACGAGCAGTACTTC. It codes for CASSPGPNYEQYF. The gene calls are TRBV7-2 and TRBJ2-7, with D unresolved. From germline, CDR1 is SGHTA and CDR2 FQGNSA. This CDR3 contains 13 residues. The ends were cut back, 5 bases at V and 3 bases at J, with 11 bases in the middle. The whole variable domain, remainder taken from reference TRBV7-2 and TRBJ2-7, is GAGVSQSPSNKVTEKGKDVELRCDPISGHTALYWYRQSLGQGLEFLIYFQGNSAPDKSGLPSDRFSAERTGGSVSTLTIQRTQQEDSAVYLCASSPGPNYEQYFGPGTRLTVT.

This chain joins TRBV6-4 and TRBJ1-2, with D perhaps TRBD1 (5 bases). The CDR3 covers 14 residues. The V end was cut by 4 bases, the J end by 8 bases, with 17 bases between. The germline V gene encodes CDR1 MRHNA and CDR2 SNTAGT. The CDR3 spells CASSASSGGRGYTF. In DNA form, the CDR3 reads TGTGCCAGCAGTGCTTCCAGCGGGGGAAGGGGCTACACCTTC.

This clone was seen more than once but under ten times. This rearrangement joins TRBV6-5 to TRBJ1-2; maybe TRBD1 (5 bases). The CDR3 sequence is 16 residues long. Trimming shortened V by 2 bases and J by 4 bases, and 17 bases separated the two germline ends. The germline gives CDR1 MNHEY, CDR2 SVGAGI. The CDR3 here is CASSYTPPGRGYGYTF. For the CDR3, the DNA is TGTGCCAGCAGTTACACCCCCCCAGGGAGGGGCTATGGCTACACCTTC.

This chain uses TRBV27 with TRBJ2-2; 10 bases fit TRBD1. The junction had 10 bases not matched to a gene; V was cut back by 6 bases and J by 6 bases. Germline lookup yields CDR1 MNHEY and CDR2 SMNVEV (reference sequence). The CDR3 totals 16 residues. CDR3 DNA sequence: TGTGCCAGCAGCCCCTTGGGGGACAGGGGTCCCGGGGAGCTGTTTTTT. Encoded protein: CASSPLGDRGPGELFF.

The CDR3 protein is CASSRGTFQETQYF. DNA of the CDR3: TGTGCCAGCTCACGGGGGACCTTCCAAGAGACCCAGTACTTC. The chain uses TRBV18 and TRBJ2-5, with D perhaps being TRBD1 or TRBD2 (5 bases each). CDR3 length equals 14 residues. Trimming removed 4 bases from V and 1 base from J, with 10 bases in between. CDR1 and CDR2 (germline): KGHSH, LQKENI.

The rearrangement uses TRBV19 and TRBJ2-5; the match to TRBD2 covers 11 bases. V trimming: 2 bases; J trimming: 1 base; junction bases outside the gene matches: 3. This CDR3 contains 16 residues. Germline lookup yields CDR1 LNHDA and CDR2 SQIVND (reference sequence). CDR3 loop: CASSITSGGSQETQYF. CDR3 bases: TGTGCCAGTAGTATAACTAGCGGGGGCTCCCAAGAGACCCAGTACTTC.

This sequence joins TRBV4-2 and TRBJ2-2; TRBD2 agrees at 9 bases. The junction had 14 bases not matched to a gene; V was cut back by 0 bases and J by 3 bases. The germline V gene encodes CDR1 LGHNA and CDR2 YNFKEQ. The CDR3 spans 20 residues. The CDR3 sequence: CASSQELGLALMRDTGELFF. The CDR3 region has the DNA TGTGCCAGCAGCCAAGAGTTGGGACTAGCACTAATGAGGGACACCGGGGAGCTGTTTTTT.

This chain uses TRBV7-2 with TRBJ2-3, with D possibly being TRBD2 (6 bases). Germline V gene lookup returns CDR1 SGHTA and CDR2 FQGNSA. The germline V and J ends were trimmed by 0 bases and 4 bases, with 11 bases remaining between them. CDR3 length: 15 residues. CDR3 coding DNA: TGTGCCAGCAGCTTAGCGGTATTAGCGGCAGATACGCAGTATTTT. It yields the protein CASSLAVLAADTQYF.

The chain couples TRBV10-3 to TRBJ2-3, with 7 bases lining up with TRBD1. After removal of 6 bases from V and 5 bases from J, the junction contained 11 bases not matched to a gene. CDR1 is ENHRY, CDR2 SYGVKD, per germline. The CDR3 has 15 amino acids. CDR3 sequence: CAISGQVLTQDTQYF. The CDR3 DNA reads TGTGCCATCAGCGGACAGGTTTTAACACAAGATACGCAGTATTTT.

The chain uses TRBV2 and TRBJ2-4; D gene uncertain. Germline CDR1 and CDR2: SNHLY and FYNNEI. This CDR3 spans 13 amino acids. V was clipped by 5 bases and J by 8 bases, with 13 bases between them. CDR3 sequence: CASSPALNDIQYF. The CDR3 bases are TGTGCCAGCAGTCCCGCTCTAAACGACATTCAGTACTTC.

This rearrangement joins TRBV7-2 to TRBJ2-3; no reliable D call. Trimming pared 3 bases from V and 1 base from J, leaving 2 bases between. Germline CDR1 reads SGHTA; CDR2 reads FQGNSA. This CDR3 region has 12 residues. CDR3 in amino acids: CASSFGTDTQYF. The DNA of the CDR3 is TGTGCCAGCAGCTTCGGCACAGATACGCAGTATTTT.

The J gene is TRBJ1-2, the V gene TRBV7-2; weak D call: TRBD1 (6 bases). Germline-derived CDR1 and CDR2 are SGHTA and FQGNSA. The CDR3 is 15 amino acids. V was pared by 4 bases and J by 8 bases, with 20 bases between. The CDR3 DNA follows: TGTGCCAGCAGCTCGGCCCTGGGGGCTACAAAGGGCTACACCTTC. Translated, it gives CASSSALGATKGYTF. The entire variable domain, with the rest obtained from reference TRBV7-2 and TRBJ1-2, is as follows: GAGVSQSPSNKVTEKGKDVELRCDPISGHTALYWYRQSLGQGLEFLIYFQGNSAPDKSGLPSDRFSAERTGGSVSTLTIQRTQQEDSAVYLCASSSALGATKGYTFGSGTRLTVV.

This sequence joins TRBV5-4 and TRBJ1-2; the match to TRBD1 covers 9 bases. The CDR3 loop spans 13 amino acids. V gave up 3 bases and J gave up 8 bases; unmatched junction bases: 5. Germline CDR1 SGHNT, CDR2 YYREEE (reference sequence). CDR3 nucleotides: TGTGCCAGCAGCTGGGACAGGGTCAGAGGCTACACCTTC. This encodes CASSWDRVRGYTF.

The chain links TRBV10-3 to TRBJ1-5, with no clear D. V was clipped by 8 bases and J by 3 bases, with 8 bases between them. Germline V gene sequence: CDR1 ENHRY, CDR2 SYGVKD. CDR3 length: 12 residues. The CDR3 bases are TGTGCCATCGGGGAATACAATCAGCCCCAGCATTTT. Translation gives CAIGEYNQPQHF.

The chain has TRBV5-1 and TRBJ1-1; D is uncertain. Per germline, CDR1 SGHRS and CDR2 YFSETQ. The CDR3 contains 15 residues. V dropped 0 bases and J dropped 0 bases, with 9 bases sitting between them. CDR3 bases: TGCGCCAGCAGCTTGGAGGGCGCGTTGAACACTGAAGCTTTCTTT. Translation: CASSLEGALNTEAFF.

The V gene is TRBV20-1, the J gene TRBJ1-1, with D possibly being TRBD1 (5 bases). Germline CDR1 and CDR2: DFQATT and SNEGSKA (reference sequence). The V gene lost 3 bases and the J gene lost 9 bases, with 8 bases spanning the gap. The CDR3 is made up of 10 amino acids. The DNA of the CDR3 is TGCAGTGCTAGCGCAGGGAAAGCTTTCTTT. Translating gives CSASAGKAFF.

V usage is TRBV7-9 and J usage is TRBJ1-3; TRBD1 might be the D (6 bases). Germline V CDR1 and CDR2: SEHNR, FQNEAQ (reference sequence). The CDR3 sequence is 16 residues long. V was clipped by 4 bases and J by 1 base, with 14 bases between them. The CDR3, as DNA: TGTGCCAGCAGCTCCCTAACAGGGACTTCTGGAAACACCATATATTTT. The encoded protein is CASSSLTGTSGNTIYF.

This clone was seen a handful of times. This rearrangement joins TRBV4-2 to TRBJ1-6; no firm D call. CDR3 length equals 14 residues. Trimming removed 3 bases from V and 8 bases from J, with 11 bases in between. CDR1 LGHNA and CDR2 YNFKEQ come from the germline V gene. CDR3 residues: CASSHPGSYSPLHF. CDR3 DNA sequence: TGTGCCAGCAGCCACCCGGGCTCCTATTCACCCCTCCACTTT.

For this clone: This specimen includes other DNA sequences encoding the same CDR3. The V gene is TRBV2, the J gene TRBJ2-1, with D perhaps matching TRBD1 or TRBD2 (5 bases each). Germline values: CDR1 SNHLY, CDR2 FYNNEI. CDR3 length: 15 amino acids. Trimming removed 3 bases from V and 2 bases from J, with 11 bases in between. The CDR3 region is CASSDEGSTYNEQFF. CDR3 DNA: TGTGCCAGCAGTGATGAGGGGTCGACCTACAATGAGCAGTTCTTC.

The V gene is TRBV11-3, the J gene TRBJ2-2; D is uncertain. The CDR3 is 13 residues long. With 2 bases removed from V and 1 base from J, the gap between germline ends came to 2 bases. The germline CDR1 and CDR2 sequences are SGHNT and YENEEA. The CDR3 spells CASSLMNTGELFF. CDR3 bases: TGTGCCAGCAGCTTAATGAACACCGGGGAGCTGTTTTTT.

This chain uses TRBV6-1 with TRBJ2-2, with 10 bases matching TRBD2. This CDR3 has 15 residues. The ends lost 6 bases at V and 5 bases at J; junction bases unmatched: 6. Germline V gene sequence: CDR1 MNHNS, CDR2 SASEGT. The CDR3 is CASSYSTSGTGELFF. CDR3 coding DNA: TGTGCCAGCAGCTATTCGACTAGCGGGACCGGGGAGCTGTTTTTT.

The gene calls are TRBV2 and TRBJ2-1; D is tentatively TRBD1 or TRBD2 (5 bases each). The CDR3 runs 15 residues. Germline assignment: CDR1 SNHLY and CDR2 FYNNEI. Trimming removed 9 bases at V and 4 bases at J, with 19 bases between. The CDR3 DNA reads as TGTGCCAGGAGCCGTGGGACCGCAGTGTACAATGAGCAGTTCTTC. Its translation is CARSRGTAVYNEQFF. The full variable domain, in which reference TRBV2 and TRBJ2-1 provide the parts outside the CDR3, is EPEVTQTPSHQVTQMGQEVILRCVPISNHLYFYWYRQILGQKVEFLVSFYNNEISEKSEIFDDQFSVERPDGSNFTLKIRSTKLEDSAMYFCARSRGTAVYNEQFFGPGTRLTVL.

The rearrangement links TRBV30 to TRBJ1-2, with 10 bases lining up with TRBD1. The V gene end was trimmed by 3 bases and the J gene end by 5 bases; junction bases not matched to a gene: 6. This CDR3 region has 14 residues. Germline assignment: CDR1 GTSNPN and CDR2 SVGIG (reference sequence). CDR3 coding DNA: TGTGCCTGGAGCCCAGGACAGGGGGAGTATGGCTACACCTTC. Translating it yields CAWSPGQGEYGYTF. The full variable domain, in which reference TRBV30 and TRBJ1-2 provide the parts outside the CDR3, is SQTIHQWPATLVQPVGSPLSLECTVEGTSNPNLYWYRQAAGRGLQLLFYSVGIGQISSEVPQNLSASRPQDRQFILSSKKLLLSDSGFYLCAWSPGQGEYGYTFGSGTRLTVV.

The chain links TRBV9 to TRBJ1-1; 7 nucleotides align to TRBD1. This CDR3 region has 13 residues. Looked up from germline, CDR1 is SGDLS and CDR2 is YYNGEE. Unmatched junction bases numbered 5, after V lost 4 bases and J lost 5 bases. CDR3 coding DNA: TGTGCCAGCAGCCAATACAGGGGTACTGAAGCTTTCTTT. It is translated as CASSQYRGTEAFF. The whole variable domain, filled in from reference TRBV9 and TRBJ1-1, reads DSGVTQTPKHLITATGQRVTLRCSPRSGDLSVYWYQQSLDQGLQFLIQYYNGEERAKGNILERFSAQQFPDLHSELNLSSLELGDSALYFCASSQYRGTEAFFGQGTRLTVV.